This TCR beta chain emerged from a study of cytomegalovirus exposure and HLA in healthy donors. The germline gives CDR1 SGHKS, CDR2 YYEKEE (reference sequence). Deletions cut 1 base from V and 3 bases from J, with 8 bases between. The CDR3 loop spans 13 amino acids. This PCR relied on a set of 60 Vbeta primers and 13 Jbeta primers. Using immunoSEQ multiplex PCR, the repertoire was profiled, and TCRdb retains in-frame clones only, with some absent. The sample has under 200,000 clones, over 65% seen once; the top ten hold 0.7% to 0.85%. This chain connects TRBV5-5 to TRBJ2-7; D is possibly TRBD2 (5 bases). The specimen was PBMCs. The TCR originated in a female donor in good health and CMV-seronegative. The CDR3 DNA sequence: TGTGCCAGCAGCTTGCGGGCGGGCTACGAGCAGTACTTC. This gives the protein CASSLRAGYEQYF.